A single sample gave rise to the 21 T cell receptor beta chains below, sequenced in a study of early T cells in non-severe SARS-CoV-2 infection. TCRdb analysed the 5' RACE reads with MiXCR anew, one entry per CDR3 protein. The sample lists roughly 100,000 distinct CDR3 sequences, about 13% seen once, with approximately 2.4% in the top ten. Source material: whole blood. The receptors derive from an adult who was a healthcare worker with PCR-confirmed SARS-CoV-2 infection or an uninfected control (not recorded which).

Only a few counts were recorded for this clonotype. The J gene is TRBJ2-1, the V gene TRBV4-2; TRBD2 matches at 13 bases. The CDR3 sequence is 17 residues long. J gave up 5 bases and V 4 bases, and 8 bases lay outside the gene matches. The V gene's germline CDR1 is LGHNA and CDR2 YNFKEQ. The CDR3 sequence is CASSRTGTSGEDNEQFF. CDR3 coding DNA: TGTGCCAGCAGCCGGACCGGGACTAGCGGGGAGGACAATGAGCAGTTCTTC.

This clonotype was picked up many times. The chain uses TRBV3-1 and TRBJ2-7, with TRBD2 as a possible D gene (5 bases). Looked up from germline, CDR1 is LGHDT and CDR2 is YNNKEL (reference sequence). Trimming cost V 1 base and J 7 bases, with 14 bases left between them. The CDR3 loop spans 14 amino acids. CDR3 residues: CASSQASRIEEQYF. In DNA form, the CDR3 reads TGTGCCAGCAGCCAAGCTAGCCGTATTGAGGAGCAGTACTTC.

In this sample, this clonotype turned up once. The CDR3: CASSLALAGNQPQHF. CDR3 nucleotide sequence: TGTGCCAGCAGCTTAGCGCTCGCCGGCAATCAGCCCCAGCATTTT. J is TRBJ1-5 and V is TRBV7-2, with D hard to call. Germline CDR1 is SGHTA and CDR2 is FQGNSA. The CDR3 is made up of 15 amino acids. Trimming pared 0 bases from V and 2 bases from J, leaving 8 bases between.

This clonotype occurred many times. CDR3 sequence (DNA): TGTGCCAGCAGTGACGGGGGTACCGATGAGCAGTTCTTC. Translating gives CASSDGGTDEQFF. V and J are TRBV6-1 and TRBJ2-1; TRBD2 is a possible D gene (6 bases). The length of the CDR3 is 13 residues. Germline V CDR1 and CDR2: MNHNS, SASEGT. The V end was cut by 3 bases, the J end by 8 bases, with 11 bases between.

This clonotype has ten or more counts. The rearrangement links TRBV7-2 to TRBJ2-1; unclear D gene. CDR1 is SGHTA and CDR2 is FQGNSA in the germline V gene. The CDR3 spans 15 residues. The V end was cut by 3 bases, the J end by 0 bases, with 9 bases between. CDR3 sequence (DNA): TGTGCCAGCAGCTTGGCGTGGAGCTCCTACAATGAGCAGTTCTTC. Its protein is CASSLAWSSYNEQFF. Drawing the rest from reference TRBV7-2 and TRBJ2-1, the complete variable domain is GAGVSQSPSNKVTEKGKDVELRCDPISGHTALYWYRQSLGQGLEFLIYFQGNSAPDKSGLPSDRFSAERTGGSVSTLTIQRTQQEDSAVYLCASSLAWSSYNEQFFGPGTRLTVL.

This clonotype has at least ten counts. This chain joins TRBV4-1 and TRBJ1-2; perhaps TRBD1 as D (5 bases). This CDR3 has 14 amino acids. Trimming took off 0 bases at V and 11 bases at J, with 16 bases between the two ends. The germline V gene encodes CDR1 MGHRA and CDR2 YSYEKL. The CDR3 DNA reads TGCGCCAGCAGCCAAGAAGGGGCGGACCCGATATACACCTTC. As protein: CASSQEGADPIYTF.

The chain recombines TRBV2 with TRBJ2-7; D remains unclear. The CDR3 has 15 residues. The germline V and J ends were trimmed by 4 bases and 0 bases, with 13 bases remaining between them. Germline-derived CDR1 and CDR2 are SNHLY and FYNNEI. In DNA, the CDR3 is TGTGCCAGCAGTGGAGAGGCGGCTACCTCCTACGAGCAGTACTTC. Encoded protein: CASSGEAATSYEQYF.

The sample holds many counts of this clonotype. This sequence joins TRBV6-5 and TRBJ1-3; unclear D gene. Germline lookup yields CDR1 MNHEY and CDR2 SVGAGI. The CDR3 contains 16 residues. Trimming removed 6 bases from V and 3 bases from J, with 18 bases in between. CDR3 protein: CASREEPGLIGNTIYF. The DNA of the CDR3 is TGTGCCAGCAGGGAAGAACCCGGACTAATTGGAAACACCATATATTTT.

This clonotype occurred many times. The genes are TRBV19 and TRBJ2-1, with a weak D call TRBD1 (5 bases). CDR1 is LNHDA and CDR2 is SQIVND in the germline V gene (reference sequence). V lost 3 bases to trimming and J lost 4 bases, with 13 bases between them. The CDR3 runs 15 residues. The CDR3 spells CASSIIQGGYNEQFF. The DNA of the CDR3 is TGTGCCAGTAGTATCATCCAGGGCGGATACAATGAGCAGTTCTTC.

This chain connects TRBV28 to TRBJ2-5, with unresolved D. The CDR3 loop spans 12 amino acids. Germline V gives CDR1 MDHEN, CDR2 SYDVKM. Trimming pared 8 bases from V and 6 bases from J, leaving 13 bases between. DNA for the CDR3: TGTGCCAGCGCCGTAGGGCCGAAGACCCAGTACTTC. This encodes CASAVGPKTQYF.

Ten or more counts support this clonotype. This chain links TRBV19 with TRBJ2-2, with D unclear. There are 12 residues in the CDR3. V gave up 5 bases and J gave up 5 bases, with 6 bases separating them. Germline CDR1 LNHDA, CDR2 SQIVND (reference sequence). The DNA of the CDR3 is TGTGCCAGTAGTTGGGGTACCGGGGAGCTGTTTTTT. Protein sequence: CASSWGTGELFF.

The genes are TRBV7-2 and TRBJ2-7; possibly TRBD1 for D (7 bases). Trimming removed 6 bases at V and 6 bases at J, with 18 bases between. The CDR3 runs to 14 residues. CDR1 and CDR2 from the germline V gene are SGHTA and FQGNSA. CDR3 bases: TGTGCCAGCAGACCAGGAGGGGACAGAGGCGAGCAGTACTTC. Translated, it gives CASRPGGDRGEQYF.

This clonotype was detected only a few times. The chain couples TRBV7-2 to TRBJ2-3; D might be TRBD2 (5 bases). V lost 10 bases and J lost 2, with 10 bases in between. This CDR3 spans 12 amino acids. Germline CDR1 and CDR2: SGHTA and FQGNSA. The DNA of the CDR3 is TGTGCCATAACGGGGAACACAGATACGCAGTATTTT. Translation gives CAITGNTDTQYF.

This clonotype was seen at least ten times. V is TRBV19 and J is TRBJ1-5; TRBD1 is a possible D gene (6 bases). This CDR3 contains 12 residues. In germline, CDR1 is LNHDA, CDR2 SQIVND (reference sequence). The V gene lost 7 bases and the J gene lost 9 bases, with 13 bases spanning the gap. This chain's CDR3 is CASTFRGGPQHF. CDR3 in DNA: TGTGCCAGTACTTTCAGGGGTGGGCCCCAGCATTTT.

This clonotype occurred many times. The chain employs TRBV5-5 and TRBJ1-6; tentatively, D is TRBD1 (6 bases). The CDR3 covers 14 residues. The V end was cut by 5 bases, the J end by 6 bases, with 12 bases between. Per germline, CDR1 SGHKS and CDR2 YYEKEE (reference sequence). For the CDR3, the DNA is TGTGCCAGCAGGACCTGGACAGTTAATTCACCCCTCCACTTT. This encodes CASRTWTVNSPLHF.

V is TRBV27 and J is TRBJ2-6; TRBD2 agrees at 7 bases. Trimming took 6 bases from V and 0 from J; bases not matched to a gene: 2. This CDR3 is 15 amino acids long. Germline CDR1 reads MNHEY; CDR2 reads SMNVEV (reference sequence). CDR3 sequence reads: CASRGGGSGANVLTF. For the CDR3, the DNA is TGTGCCAGCAGGGGCGGGGGCTCTGGGGCCAACGTCCTGACTTTC.

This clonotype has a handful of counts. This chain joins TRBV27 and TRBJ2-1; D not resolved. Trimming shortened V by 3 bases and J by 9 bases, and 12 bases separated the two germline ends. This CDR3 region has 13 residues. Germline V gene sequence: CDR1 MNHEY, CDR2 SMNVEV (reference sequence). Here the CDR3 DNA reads TGTGCCAGCAGTTTTATTTATCCAGTTGAGCAGTTCTTC. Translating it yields CASSFIYPVEQFF.

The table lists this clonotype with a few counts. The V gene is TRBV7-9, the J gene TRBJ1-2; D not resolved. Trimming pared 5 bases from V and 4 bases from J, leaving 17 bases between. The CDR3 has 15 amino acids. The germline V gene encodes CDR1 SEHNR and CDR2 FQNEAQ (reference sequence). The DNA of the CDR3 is TGTGCCAGCAGCACCTCGGCACAGAGATTCTATGGCTACACCTTC. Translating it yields CASSTSAQRFYGYTF.

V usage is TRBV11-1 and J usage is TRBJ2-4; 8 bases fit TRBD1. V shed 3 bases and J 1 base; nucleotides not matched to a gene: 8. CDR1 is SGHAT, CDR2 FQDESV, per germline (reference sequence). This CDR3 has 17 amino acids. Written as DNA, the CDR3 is TGTGCCAGCAGCTTGGGTCAGGGGGCCCGGGCCAAAAACATTCAGTACTTC. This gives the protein CASSLGQGARAKNIQYF.

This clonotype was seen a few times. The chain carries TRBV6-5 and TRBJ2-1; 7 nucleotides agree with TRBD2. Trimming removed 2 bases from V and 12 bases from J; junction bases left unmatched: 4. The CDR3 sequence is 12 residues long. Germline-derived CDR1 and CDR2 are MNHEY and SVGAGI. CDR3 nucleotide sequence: TGTGCCAGCAGTTACGACCAGCGGGGGCAGTTCTTC. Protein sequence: CASSYDQRGQFF.

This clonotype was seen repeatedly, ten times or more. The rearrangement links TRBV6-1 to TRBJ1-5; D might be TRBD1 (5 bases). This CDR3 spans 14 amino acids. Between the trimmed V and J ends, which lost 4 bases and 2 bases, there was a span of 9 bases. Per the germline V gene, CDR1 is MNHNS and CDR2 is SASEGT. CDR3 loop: CASSGRGGNQPQHF. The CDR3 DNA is TGTGCCAGCAGTGGCCGGGGGGGCAATCAGCCCCAGCATTTT.